The 17 T cell receptor beta chains below all came from one sample that was sequenced in a study of CD8+CD57+ T cells in acquired aplastic anemia. TCR beta VDJ combinations and CDR3 sequences were profiled from genomic DNA. MiXCR was run by TCRdb on the reads, yielding one entry per CDR3 protein. This table has 450,000 to 550,000 distinct CDR3 sequences, around 30% appearing once. Flow cytometry had shown expanded CD8+CD57+ cells in the patients chosen for sequencing. The sample comprised sorted CD4+, CD8+, or CD8+CD57+ T cells (not recorded which) from PBMCs. The receptors derive from a human donor with aplastic anemia.

Details on this clonotype: This clone may be a read error of a much larger clone one base away. This CDR3 fails to terminate in the conserved phenylalanine or tryptophan, so it likely reflects a read error. The chain combines TRBV2 with TRBJ1-5; D is unclear. The V gene's germline CDR1 is SNHLY and CDR2 FYNNEI. The CDR3 totals 13 residues. V lost 5 bases to trimming and J lost 7 bases, with 12 bases between them. The CDR3 here is CASSYREDQPQHS. The CDR3 DNA sequence: TGTGCCAGCAGTTACCGGGAGGACCAGCCCCAGCATTCT.

The chain links TRBV5-1 to TRBJ1-1; TRBD1 agrees at 7 bases. J was trimmed by 4 bases and V by 4 bases; bases with no gene match: 10. The CDR3 covers 15 residues. Germline V gives CDR1 SGHRS, CDR2 YFSETQ. The CDR3 here is CASSPAQGIGTEAFF. As DNA, the CDR3 is TGCGCCAGCAGCCCGGCACAGGGGATTGGCACTGAAGCTTTCTTT.

This chain connects TRBV10-3 to TRBJ2-7, with D unresolved. This CDR3 region has 14 residues. V lost 4 bases and J lost 3, with 13 bases in between. Germline V gene sequence: CDR1 ENHRY, CDR2 SYGVKD. The CDR3 is CAISAPTEFYEQYF. CDR3 nucleotides: TGTGCCATCAGTGCTCCAACAGAATTCTACGAGCAGTACTTC.

The chain couples TRBV14 to TRBJ1-2; possibly TRBD1 for D (6 bases). V lost 2 bases to trimming and J lost 4 bases, with 8 bases between them. In germline, CDR1 is SGHDN, CDR2 FVKESK. This CDR3 is 13 amino acids long. The CDR3, as DNA: TGTGCCAGCAGCCAAAAGGGGGTCTATGGCTACACCTTC. This codes for CASSQKGVYGYTF.

There are many counts of this clonotype. The rearrangement links TRBV9 to TRBJ2-7; D is uncertain. Germline V gene data show CDR1 as SGDLS and CDR2 as YYNGEE. This CDR3 has 14 residues. V was cut by 3 bases and J by 4 bases, with 14 bases left in between. CDR3 region: CASSADLQWYEQYF. CDR3 in DNA: TGTGCCAGCAGCGCAGATCTACAGTGGTACGAGCAGTACTTC.

The chain is built from TRBV7-2 and TRBJ2-3; D is undetermined. Germline-derived CDR1 and CDR2 are SGHTA and FQGNSA. The CDR3 has 13 residues. V was cut by 1 base and J by 2 bases, with 4 bases left in between. CDR3 sequence (DNA): TGTGCCAGCAGCTTAGAACACACAGATACGCAGTATTTT. Translating it yields CASSLEHTDTQYF.

This chain joins TRBV20-1 and TRBJ1-5; TRBD1 aligns across 12 bases. The ends lost 1 base at V and 6 bases at J; junction bases unmatched: 4. CDR3 size: 15 residues. Looked up from germline, CDR1 is DFQATT and CDR2 is SNEGSKA (reference sequence). The CDR3 reads CSARVAGQGAQPQHF. The CDR3 DNA sequence: TGCAGTGCTAGAGTCGCGGGACAGGGGGCTCAGCCCCAGCATTTT.

This clonotype was counted many times. The chain combines TRBV19 with TRBJ1-1, with 9 bases that match TRBD1. Germline assignment: CDR1 LNHDA and CDR2 SQIVND (reference sequence). After removal of 2 bases from V and 3 bases from J, the junction contained 4 bases not matched to a gene. The CDR3 is 15 residues long. The CDR3 DNA follows: TGTGCCAGTAGTATAACAGGGGGCATGGACACTGAAGCTTTCTTT. It yields the protein CASSITGGMDTEAFF. Using reference TRBV19 and TRBJ1-1 for the parts outside the CDR3, the full variable domain is DGGITQSPKYLFRKEGQNVTLSCEQNLNHDAMYWYRQDPGQGLRLIYYSQIVNDFQKGDIAEGYSVSREKKESFPLTVTSAQKNPTAFYLCASSITGGMDTEAFFGQGTRLTVV.

Worth noting for this clonotype: A much larger clone is a single base away; this may be a read error. The chain is built from TRBV10-3 and TRBJ1-2; D not resolved. In germline, CDR1 is ENHRY, CDR2 SYGVKD. This CDR3 comprises 14 residues. The V and J ends lost 10 bases and 0 bases respectively, with 15 bases between them. CDR3 in amino acids: CASRSYASNYGYTF. The CDR3 DNA reads TGTGCCAGCCGTTCTTACGCCTCTAACTATGGCTACACCTTC.

Details on this clonotype: Relative to the germline gene, one junction end is altered; a read error may explain this. The chain uses TRBV9 and TRBJ1-3; D ambiguous. Germline V CDR1 and CDR2: SGDLS, YYNGEE. This CDR3 has 14 amino acids. As DNA, the CDR3 is TGTGCCAGCAGCGTAGACACCTCTGGAAACACCATACATTTT. It translates to CASSVDTSGNTIHF. Together with reference TRBV9 and TRBJ1-3, the CDR3 gives the full variable domain: DSGVTQTPKHLITATGQRVTLRCSPRSGDLSVYWYQQSLDQGLQFLIQYYNGEERAKGNILERFSAQQFPDLHSELNLSSLELGDSALYFCASSVDTSGNTIHFGEGSWLTVV.

V usage is TRBV11-2 and J usage is TRBJ1-2, with D possibly TRBD1 on 6 matching bases. The CDR3 consists of 13 residues. In germline, CDR1 is SGHAT, CDR2 FQNNGV. Trimming removed 5 bases from V and 7 bases from J, with 14 bases in between. CDR3 DNA sequence: TGTGCCAGCAGCGAGGGACCCAGGGGTGGCTACACCTTC. Protein product: CASSEGPRGGYTF.

V usage is TRBV20-1 and J usage is TRBJ2-3, with 9 bases matching TRBD2. The J segment lost 7 bases and the V segment lost 4 bases, leaving 12 bases of the junction unmatched. CDR1 is DFQATT, CDR2 SNEGSKA, per germline (reference sequence). The CDR3 spans 15 residues. CDR3 sequence (DNA): TGCAGTGCTACGGAACCGGGACTAGCCTCATATACGCAGTATTTT. Its protein is CSATEPGLASYTQYF.

The V gene is TRBV3-1, the J gene TRBJ2-7, with D hard to call. The V end was cut by 0 bases, the J end by 2 bases, with 14 bases between. This CDR3 comprises 16 residues. In germline, CDR1 is LGHDT, CDR2 YNNKEL (reference sequence). This chain's CDR3 is CASSQEHRLTTYEQYF. CDR3 in DNA: TGTGCCAGCAGCCAAGAACACCGGCTAACCACCTACGAGCAGTACTTC.

V and J are TRBV19 and TRBJ1-5, with TRBD1 as a possible D gene (6 bases). Trimming pared 1 base from V and 2 bases from J, leaving 12 bases between. This CDR3 contains 16 residues. Germline V gives CDR1 LNHDA, CDR2 SQIVND (reference sequence). The CDR3 here is CASSIGSGAGNQPQHF. DNA for the CDR3: TGTGCCAGTAGTATAGGATCGGGGGCTGGCAATCAGCCCCAGCATTTT.

At least ten counts were recorded for this clonotype. The J gene is TRBJ2-5, the V gene TRBV20-1, with D possibly matching TRBD2 (6 bases). Germline CDR1 reads DFQATT; CDR2 reads SNEGSKA (reference sequence). This CDR3 has 12 residues. Deletions cut 3 bases from V and 5 bases from J, with 10 bases between. The chain's CDR3 is CSARGTSETQYF. The CDR3 DNA sequence: TGCAGTGCTAGGGGGACTTCGGAGACCCAGTACTTC.

This rearrangement joins TRBV6-1 to TRBJ1-5; perhaps TRBD1 as D (5 bases). This CDR3 is 15 amino acids long. The germline CDR1 and CDR2 sequences are MNHNS and SASEGT. With 4 bases removed from V and 2 bases from J, the gap between germline ends came to 12 bases. The CDR3 DNA sequence: TGTGCCAGCAGTGCCCGGGACTGGGGCAATCAGCCCCAGCATTTT. Residues: CASSARDWGNQPQHF.

The rearrangement links TRBV9 to TRBJ1-1; D remains unclear. V lost 5 bases and J lost 2, with 19 bases in between. Per germline, CDR1 SGDLS and CDR2 YYNGEE. The CDR3 has 16 residues. CDR3 nucleotide sequence: TGTGCCAGCAGGGACGCATCCCGAGACTGTAACACTGAAGCTTTCTTT. It translates to CASRDASRDCNTEAFF.